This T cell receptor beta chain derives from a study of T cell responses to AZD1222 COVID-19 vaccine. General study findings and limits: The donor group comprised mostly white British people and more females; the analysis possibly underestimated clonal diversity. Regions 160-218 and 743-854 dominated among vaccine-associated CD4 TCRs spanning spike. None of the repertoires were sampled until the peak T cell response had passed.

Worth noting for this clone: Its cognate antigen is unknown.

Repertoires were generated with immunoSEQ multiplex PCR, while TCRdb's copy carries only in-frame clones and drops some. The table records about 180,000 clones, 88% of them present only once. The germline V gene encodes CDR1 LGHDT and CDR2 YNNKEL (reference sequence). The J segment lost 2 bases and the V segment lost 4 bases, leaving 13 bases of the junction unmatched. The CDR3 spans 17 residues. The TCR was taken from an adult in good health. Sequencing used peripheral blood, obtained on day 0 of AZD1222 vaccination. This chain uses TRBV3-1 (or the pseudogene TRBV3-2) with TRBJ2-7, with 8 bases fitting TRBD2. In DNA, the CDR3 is TGTGCCAGCAGCCGGGGAACTAGCGGACCAAAGACCTACGAGCAGTACTTC. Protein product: CASSRGTSGPKTYEQYF.